This is a list of T cell receptor beta chains from one sample in a study of blood T cell repertoires in COVID-19. Using immunoSEQ multiplex PCR, the repertoire was profiled, and TCRdb retains in-frame clones only, with some absent. The repertoire holds some 160,000 clones, approximately 84% seen once, with less than 3% in the top ten. Sequenced material: peripheral blood. The receptors were sampled from a woman at least 80 years old with COVID-19, enrolled during active disease. Both conserved end residues are part of each CDR3.

j_gene | len | v_gene | CDR3aa
TRBJ2-5 | 16 | TRBV11-1 | CASSFIRGGDQETQYF
TRBJ2-7 | 15 | TRBV28 | CATDPTGLGTYEQYF
TRBJ2-1 | 11 | TRBV10-3 | CAISSGFEQFF
TRBJ2-1 | 14 | TRBV5-6 | CASGQGMGYNEQFF
TRBJ1-2 | 15 | TRBV19 | CASSASGTTVGGYTF
TRBJ2-7 | 14 | TRBV28 | CASSPPGQIYEQYF
TRBJ2-7 | 14 | TRBV7-9 | CASSLVGGTYEQYF
TRBJ2-3 | 14 | TRBV5-1 | CASSVDRGTDTQYF
TRBJ2-1 | 15 | TRBV7-7 | CASSSGGLAGAIKFF
TRBJ2-2 | 16 | TRBV7-2 | CASSPGTGANTGELFF
TRBJ2-1 | 14 | TRBV19 | CASKASGSYNEQFF
TRBJ1-2 | 14 | TRBV6-2/TRBV6-3 | CASSFPHQNYGYTF
TRBJ1-1 | 14 | TRBV7-2 | CASRFDRVRTEAFF
TRBJ1-2 | 16 | TRBV7-9 | CASSLGTGGSYYGYTF
TRBJ2-7 | 14 | TRBV18 | CASSPPYSSYEQYF
TRBJ2-5 | 14 | TRBV30 | CAWSAQGGAETQYF
TRBJ2-1 | 15 | TRBV18 | CASSPLAGTYNEQFF
TRBJ2-5 | 13 | TRBV7-3 | CASSLNPRKTQYF
TRBJ2-7 | 16 | TRBV3-1/TRBV3-2 | CASSQDAGGWNYEQYF
TRBJ2-7 | 13 | TRBV18 | CASSPGLDFEQYF
TRBJ2-3 | 16 | TRBV27 | CASSQNRGLGSDTQYF
TRBJ2-1 | 15 | TRBV6-2/TRBV6-3 | CASSYGAGGVDEQFF
TRBJ2-1 | 14 | TRBV3-1/TRBV3-2 | CASSQIFQDDEQFF
TRBJ1-3 | 14 | TRBV6-5 | CAISKTGVGNTIYF
TRBJ2-3 | 12 | TRBV28 | CASVGGPSAQYF
TRBJ2-7 | 14 | TRBV10-2 | CASRGASLTYEQYF
TRBJ1-2 | 12 | TRBV5-5 | CASSFSAGGYTF
TRBJ1-3 | 16 | TRBV29-1 | CSVGRRDGNSGNTIYF
TRBJ1-4 | 15 | TRBV19 | CASSMGVGPNEKLFF
TRBJ2-7 | 13 | TRBV15 | CATSTSRYYEQYF
TRBJ2-7 | 12 | TRBV7-2 | CASTVRVGEQYF
TRBJ2-5 | 14 | TRBV3-1/TRBV3-2 | CASTLRTSQETQYF
TRBJ2-3 | 14 | TRBV10-3 | CAISEISGTDTQYF
TRBJ2-2 | 13 | TRBV9 | CASSVDSTGELFF
TRBJ1-2 | 14 | TRBV18 | CASSPATANYGYTF
TRBJ1-5 | 19 | TRBV6-2/TRBV6-3 | CASSYSRGQVRYSNQPQHF
TRBJ2-1 | 15 | TRBV10-3 | CAISGTGETNNEQFF
TRBJ1-4 | 14 | TRBV29-1 | CSVESGATNEKLFF
TRBJ1-5 | 15 | TRBV5-1 | CASSLTGQNYEPQHF
TRBJ2-4 | 17 | TRBV15 | CATSKGLAGGSADIQYF
TRBJ1-5 | 14 | TRBV6-5 | CASSPYSGGSAQHF
TRBJ2-7 | 14 | TRBV5-5 | CASSLSGPTGEQYF